This TCR beta chain came from a study of blood T cell repertoires in COVID-19. Study details: Specimens from acute and convalescent COVID-19 originated in the United States, Italy and Spain.

Some clones are missing from TCRdb's copy, which holds only in-frame ones; the method was immunoSEQ multiplex PCR. The sample comprises over 300,000 clones, 80% to 90% of which are singletons, and roughly 2% rests with the top ten. The CDR3 runs 15 residues. V was shortened by 4 bases and J by 11 bases, with 23 bases between the two germline ends. Germline lookup yields CDR1 LGHDT and CDR2 YNNKEL (reference sequence). This study enrolled people aged roughly 18 to 89 from about two dozen US geographic areas. The chain has TRBV3-1 (or the pseudogene TRBV3-2) and TRBJ1-1; D may be TRBD1 (6 bases). Source material: PBMCs or T cells enriched from blood (not recorded which). The source is a man aged 30 to 39 who had recovered from COVID-19. The CDR3 protein is CASSPLQTQGLGAFF. The CDR3 DNA sequence: TGTGCCAGCAGCCCCTTGCAGACACAGGGCCTCGGCGCTTTCTTT.